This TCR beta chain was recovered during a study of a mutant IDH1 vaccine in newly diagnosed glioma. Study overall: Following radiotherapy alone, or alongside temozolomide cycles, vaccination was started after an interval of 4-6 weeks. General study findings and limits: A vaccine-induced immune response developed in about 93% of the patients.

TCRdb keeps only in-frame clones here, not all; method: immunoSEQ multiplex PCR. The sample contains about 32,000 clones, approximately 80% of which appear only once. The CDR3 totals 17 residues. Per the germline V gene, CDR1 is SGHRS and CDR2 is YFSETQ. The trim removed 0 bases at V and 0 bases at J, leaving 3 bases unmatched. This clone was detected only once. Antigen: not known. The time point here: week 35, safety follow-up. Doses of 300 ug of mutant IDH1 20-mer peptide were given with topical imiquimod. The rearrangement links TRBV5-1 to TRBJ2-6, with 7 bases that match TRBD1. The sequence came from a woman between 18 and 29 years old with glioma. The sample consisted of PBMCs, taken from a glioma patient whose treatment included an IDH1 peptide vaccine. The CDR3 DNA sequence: TGCGCCAGCAGCTTGGACGGGACAGCCTCTGGGGCCAACGTCCTGACTTTC. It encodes CASSLDGTASGANVLTF.